This TCR beta chain was captured by sequencing in a study of shared clonotypes between healthy human individuals. Comment on this clone: Other DNA sequences in the same sample also yield this CDR3.

As originally analysed: From ImmunoSEQ came sequences covering only the junction and carrying no quality scores, so filtering differed. TCRdb keeps only in-frame clones here, not all; method: immunoSEQ multiplex PCR. V, J and clone size derive from that table, while D and trimming were established from the DNA sequence. The table includes roughly 2.2 million clones, approximately 95% detected once. Trimming removed 2 bases at V and 0 bases at J, with 7 bases between. CDR3 length equals 14 residues. Per the germline V gene, CDR1 is KGHSH and CDR2 is LQKENI. J is TRBJ2-5 and V is TRBV18; D call uncertain. The sequence derives from a man between 18 and 35 years old in good health. Some clones in this sample may be carry-over from other donors' samples. Sequences were obtained from naive CD4+ T cells from PBMCs. Specified subset: CD45RA+ positively selected. The chain's CDR3 is CASSPRRNQETQYF. CDR3 sequence (DNA): TGTGCCAGCTCACCAAGACGAAACCAAGAGACCCAGTACTTC.